The 8 T cell receptor beta chains listed next were all sequenced from one sample in a study of blood T cell repertoires in COVID-19. The protocol was immunoSEQ multiplex PCR, while the TCRdb copy is restricted to in-frame clones and leaves out a portion. The data contain around 180,000 clones, under 85% of them singletons. The specimen sequenced was PBMCs or T cells enriched from blood (not recorded which). These receptors were obtained from a man aged 45-65 years who had recovered from COVID-19.

This chain uses TRBV5-5 with TRBJ1-3, with D hard to call. CDR3 length: 15 amino acids. V dropped 4 bases and J dropped 2 bases, with 13 bases sitting between them. CDR1 is SGHKS, CDR2 YYEKEE, per germline (reference sequence). The CDR3 nucleotides read TGTGCCAGCAGCGGAGGGTTGGCTGCTGGAAACACCATATATTTT. Protein: CASSGGLAAGNTIYF.

V and J are TRBV7-2 and TRBJ1-5, with a tentative D call TRBD1 (6 bases). The CDR3 covers 14 residues. V dropped 1 base and J dropped 6 bases, with 10 bases sitting between them. Looked up from germline, CDR1 is SGHTA and CDR2 is FQGNSA. The CDR3: CASSLDIQGQPQHF. CDR3 DNA: TGTGCCAGCAGCTTAGATATACAGGGTCAGCCCCAGCATTTT.

This sequence joins TRBV18 and TRBJ1-3; D unclear. This CDR3 comprises 15 residues. From germline, CDR1 is KGHSH and CDR2 LQKENI. The V end lost 3 bases, the J end lost 0 bases, and 9 bases lay between the germline ends. CDR3 sequence (DNA): TGTGCCAGCTCACCTACAGCCAACTCTGGAAACACCATATATTTT. Amino acid sequence: CASSPTANSGNTIYF.

The gene calls are TRBV9 and TRBJ1-1, with D perhaps matching TRBD1 (6 bases). This CDR3 has 15 amino acids. Germline V gene data show CDR1 as SGDLS and CDR2 as YYNGEE. With 3 bases removed from V and 0 bases from J, the gap between germline ends came to 12 bases. The CDR3 region has the DNA TGTGCCAGCAGCGAGGGGGTTACTATGAACACTGAAGCTTTCTTT. It specifies CASSEGVTMNTEAFF. Variable domain in full (rest from reference TRBV9 and TRBJ1-1): DSGVTQTPKHLITATGQRVTLRCSPRSGDLSVYWYQQSLDQGLQFLIQYYNGEERAKGNILERFSAQQFPDLHSELNLSSLELGDSALYFCASSEGVTMNTEAFFGQGTRLTVV.

The CDR3 DNA reads as TGTGCCAGCAGCTCCAAGCGGGGGGACCAGCCCCAGCATTTT. It specifies CASSSKRGDQPQHF. The chain has TRBV7-8 and TRBJ1-5; a possible D gene is TRBD1 (5 bases). V lost 4 bases, J lost 7 bases, and 14 bases lay in between. Germline V gene data show CDR1 as SGHVS and CDR2 as FQNEAQ. CDR3 length: 14 residues.

This chain joins TRBV15 and TRBJ2-3; D remains ambiguous. The germline CDR1 and CDR2 sequences are LNHNV and YYDKDF (reference sequence). CDR3 length: 14 residues. V was clipped by 0 bases and J by 5 bases, with 9 bases between them. As DNA, the CDR3 is TGTGCCACCAGCAGAGATAGCCGAAAAGATACGCAGTATTTT. Its protein product is CATSRDSRKDTQYF.

This sequence joins TRBV5-1 and TRBJ1-6; D possibly corresponds to TRBD1 (5 bases). The CDR3 runs to 16 residues. V lost 4 bases to trimming and J lost 7 bases, with 18 bases between them. Germline CDR1 SGHRS, CDR2 YFSETQ. CDR3 nucleotide sequence: TGCGCCAGCAGCCAGGGTGGGGGGTCTCGGAATTCACCCCTCCACTTT. Translation: CASSQGGGSRNSPLHF. Variable domain in full (rest from reference TRBV5-1 and TRBJ1-6): KAGVTQTPRYLIKTRGQQVTLSCSPISGHRSVSWYQQTPGQGLQFLFEYFSETQRNKGNFPGRFSGRQFSNSRSEMNVSTLELGDSALYLCASSQGGGSRNSPLHFGNGTRLTVT.

V and J are TRBV19 and TRBJ1-1; 7 bases match TRBD1. V gave up 7 bases and J gave up 5 bases; unmatched junction bases: 16. The CDR3 covers 16 residues. In germline, CDR1 is LNHDA, CDR2 SQIVND (reference sequence). CDR3 in amino acids: CASTPWAGGGRTEAFF. The DNA of the CDR3 is TGTGCCAGTACCCCTTGGGCAGGGGGTGGAAGGACTGAAGCTTTCTTT.